Each of the 29 T cell receptor beta chains below was sequenced from the same sample in a study of blood T cell repertoires in COVID-19. Assay used: immunoSEQ multiplex PCR; TCRdb lists only in-frame clones, some missing. The table has about 290,000 clones, just under 85% seen once. The sample consisted of peripheral blood. These receptors all come from a woman aged 50 to 60 with active or convalescent COVID-19.

This clone appeared a single time. J is TRBJ1-2 and V is TRBV28; unclear D gene. Trimming removed 5 bases from V and 8 bases from J, with 15 bases in between. CDR1 is MDHEN, CDR2 SYDVKM, per germline. CDR3 length: 13 residues. The CDR3 sequence: CASSLQSSVGYTF. The CDR3 bases are TGTGCCAGCAGTCTACAGTCGTCGGTCGGCTACACCTTC.

The chain combines TRBV23-1 with TRBJ1-3, with 7 bases aligning to TRBD1. TRBV23-1 is flagged as an ORF with uncertain function. The CDR3 has 18 amino acids. The J segment lost 8 bases and the V segment lost 1 base, leaving 17 bases of the junction unmatched. The CDR3 bases are TGCGCCAGCAGTCAATTCCAACCCTTACAGGGGATAAAGGACACCATATATTTT. It specifies CASSQFQPLQGIKDTIYF.

V and J are TRBV7-9 and TRBJ1-3; TRBD1 aligns across 7 bases. This CDR3 has 15 amino acids. Germline-derived CDR1 and CDR2 are SEHNR and FQNEAQ (reference sequence). J gave up 0 bases and V 5 bases, and 4 bases lay outside the gene matches. CDR3 sequence reads: CASSPQGVSGNTIYF. CDR3 nucleotides: TGTGCCAGCAGCCCCCAGGGGGTCTCTGGAAACACCATATATTTT.

V and J are TRBV28 and TRBJ1-4; 9 nucleotides line up with TRBD1. The CDR3 contains 16 residues. The V gene end was trimmed by 6 bases and the J gene end by 4 bases; junction bases not matched to a gene: 9. The germline gives CDR1 MDHEN, CDR2 SYDVKM. The CDR3: CASRSQGAPGNEKLFF. The CDR3 DNA reads as TGTGCCAGCAGGTCACAGGGGGCGCCGGGTAATGAAAAACTGTTTTTT.

This clone was observed once. The chain is built from TRBV3-1 (or the pseudogene TRBV3-2) and TRBJ1-1; D might be TRBD1 (6 bases). V lost 7 bases and J 5 bases, leaving 17 bases between the germline ends. Germline CDR1 reads LGHDT; CDR2 reads YNNKEL (reference sequence). CDR3 length equals 14 residues. The CDR3 loop is CASTPGGRGTEAFF. The CDR3, as DNA: TGTGCCAGCACCCCGGGGGGGCGGGGGACTGAAGCTTTCTTT.

This chain links TRBV5-1 with TRBJ2-3, with TRBD2 matching 7 bases. With V trimmed by 3 bases and J by 1 base, 14 bases remained unmatched. The CDR3 sequence is 18 residues long. Per germline, CDR1 SGHRS and CDR2 YFSETQ. CDR3 bases: TGCGCCAGCAGCTGGGGGAATGGGCTAGCGGCCCGCACAGATACGCAGTATTTT. Translation: CASSWGNGLAARTDTQYF.

J is TRBJ2-2 and V is TRBV27; 11 nucleotides match TRBD2. This CDR3 spans 17 amino acids. J was trimmed by 7 bases and V by 5 bases; bases with no gene match: 12. In germline, CDR1 is MNHEY, CDR2 SMNVEV (reference sequence). DNA for the CDR3: TGTGCCAGCAGTCCCTACCCGGGACTAGCGGCCCTCGGGGAGCTGTTTTTT. Protein: CASSPYPGLAALGELFF.

The chain uses TRBV27 and TRBJ2-3, with D maybe TRBD2 (6 bases). CDR1 is MNHEY and CDR2 is SMNVEV in the germline V gene (reference sequence). The CDR3 sequence is 15 residues long. V was shortened by 6 bases and J by 1 base, with 14 bases between the two germline ends. DNA for the CDR3: TGTGCCAGCAGCAGTCCCTGGGGGGGCACAGATACGCAGTATTTT. Translation gives CASSSPWGGTDTQYF.

This clone has only one observation. The chain employs TRBV6-5 and TRBJ1-1; no clear D gene. There are 16 residues in the CDR3. Germline CDR1 MNHEY, CDR2 SVGAGI. V lost 2 bases and J lost 1, with 14 bases in between. The CDR3 DNA sequence: TGTGCCAGCAGTTACATCACGTCCGGGGAGAACACTGAAGCTTTCTTT. Encoded protein: CASSYITSGENTEAFF.

V and J are TRBV19 and TRBJ2-7; TRBD1 agrees at 8 bases. This CDR3 is 16 amino acids long. Germline CDR1 is LNHDA and CDR2 is SQIVND (reference sequence). J lost 1 base, V lost 4 bases, and 9 bases had no gene match. The CDR3 loop is CASSTRQGSSSYEQYF. In DNA form, the CDR3 reads TGTGCCAGTAGTACAAGACAGGGGTCCTCTTCCTACGAGCAGTACTTC.

This chain uses TRBV6-5 with TRBJ1-2; D unresolved. This CDR3 has 13 residues. Germline V gene sequence: CDR1 MNHEY, CDR2 SVGAGI. The V and J ends lost 2 bases and 2 bases respectively, with 6 bases between them. The DNA of the CDR3 is TGTGCCAGCAGTTACGAGGGAAACTATGGCTACACCTTC. It specifies CASSYEGNYGYTF.

The chain employs TRBV18 and TRBJ2-3; D uncertain. This CDR3 is built from 17 residues. V lost 1 base and J 4 bases, leaving 18 bases between the germline ends. Germline CDR1 is KGHSH and CDR2 is LQKENI. The CDR3 bases are TGTGCCAGCTCACCACAGAAGCGTCCACCTAAACCAGATACGCAGTATTTT. Translating it yields CASSPQKRPPKPDTQYF.

The gene calls are TRBV28 and TRBJ1-2, with D perhaps TRBD1 (6 bases). The CDR3 loop spans 15 amino acids. The germline CDR1 and CDR2 sequences are MDHEN and SYDVKM. The V end was cut by 6 bases, the J end by 4 bases, with 18 bases between. The CDR3 sequence is CASRIGDIATYGYTF. The CDR3 coding sequence is TGTGCCAGCAGAATAGGGGACATTGCTACCTATGGCTACACCTTC.

The chain uses TRBV6-5 and TRBJ1-1; no firm D call. Germline V gene lookup returns CDR1 MNHEY and CDR2 SVGAGI. This CDR3 has 15 residues. Trimming took 6 bases from V and 0 from J, leaving 14 bases between them. Here the CDR3 DNA reads TGTGCCAGCAGGACTCATGAGCGGGTGAACACTGAAGCTTTCTTT. Its translation: CASRTHERVNTEAFF.

The V gene is TRBV9, the J gene TRBJ2-5; 12 bases are a match to TRBD2. The CDR3 is 18 residues long. V lost 3 bases to trimming and J lost 1 base; unmatched junction nucleotides: 10. Germline lookup yields CDR1 SGDLS and CDR2 YYNGEE. CDR3 protein: CASSELRPGLAGQETQYF. The CDR3 DNA reads as TGTGCCAGCAGCGAGTTGCGTCCGGGACTAGCGGGCCAAGAGACCCAGTACTTC.

This chain uses TRBV1 with TRBJ2-5; the D call TRBD2 from the table was never checked on the DNA. TRBV1 constitutes a pseudogene. The CDR3 has 17 amino acids. DNA for the CDR3: TGCACCAGCAGCCCCAAGGGGGGACTACCGGTTTGGGAGACCCAGTACTTC. It yields the protein CTSSPKGGLPVWETQYF.

DNA of the CDR3: TGCGCCAGCAGCCCGAGGGTTTTTGATACGCAGTATTTT. Protein product: CASSPRVFDTQYF. The chain uses TRBV4-1 and TRBJ2-3; D possibly corresponds to TRBD2 (5 bases). Per the germline V gene, CDR1 is MGHRA and CDR2 is YSYEKL. This CDR3 is built from 13 residues. Trimming left V 4 bases short and J 6 bases short, with 11 bases between.

This clone was recorded only once. CDR3 sequence: CASSLGPKNIQYF. CDR3 sequence (DNA): TGTGCCAGCAGTTTAGGGCCCAAAAACATTCAGTACTTC. V usage is TRBV28 and J usage is TRBJ2-4; D remains unclear. Germline values: CDR1 MDHEN, CDR2 SYDVKM. This CDR3 has 13 amino acids. V dropped 2 bases and J dropped 2 bases, with 4 bases sitting between them.

This clone appeared a single time. The V call is TRBV11-2, the J call TRBJ2-2, with D perhaps TRBD2 (5 bases). CDR3 size: 14 residues. The germline V gene has CDR1 SGHAT and CDR2 FQNNGV. V lost 10 bases and J 1 base, leaving 13 bases between the germline ends. CDR3 region: CAIKDSLNTGELFF. The CDR3 nucleotides are TGTGCCATCAAGGACTCCCTGAACACCGGGGAGCTGTTTTTT.

V gene TRBV27 combines with J gene TRBJ2-5; D remains ambiguous. The CDR3 has 13 residues. Looked up from germline, CDR1 is MNHEY and CDR2 is SMNVEV (reference sequence). Deletions cut 5 bases from V and 0 bases from J, with 7 bases between. In DNA form, the CDR3 reads TGTGCCAGCAGTCTAAAGTACCAAGAGACCCAGTACTTC. This translates into CASSLKYQETQYF.

V usage is TRBV4-2 and J usage is TRBJ1-1; 7 bases map to TRBD1. The CDR3 has 15 residues. V lost 2 bases, J lost 2 bases, and 5 bases stayed unmatched. Germline V gives CDR1 LGHNA, CDR2 YNFKEQ. CDR3 nucleotides: TGTGCCAGCAGCCAACCGGGACAGAGCAACACTGAAGCTTTCTTT. Its protein is CASSQPGQSNTEAFF.

V gene TRBV19 combines with J gene TRBJ1-6; TRBD1 aligns across 7 bases. Unmatched junction bases numbered 5, after V lost 9 bases and J lost 9 bases. Germline V gene sequence: CDR1 LNHDA, CDR2 SQIVND (reference sequence). The CDR3 is 12 residues long. Here the CDR3 reads CASATGFSPLHF. The DNA of the CDR3 is TGTGCCAGCGCGACAGGGTTTTCACCCCTCCACTTT.

V usage is TRBV11-3 and J usage is TRBJ2-2; 7 nucleotides agree with TRBD1. V lost 5 bases to trimming and J lost 5 bases; unmatched junction nucleotides: 8. Germline V gives CDR1 SGHNT, CDR2 YENEEA. This CDR3 is built from 15 residues. The CDR3 bases are TGTGCCAGCAGCCCAGACAGGGCAGGGACCGGGGAGCTGTTTTTT. Encoded protein: CASSPDRAGTGELFF.

This chain links TRBV11-1 with TRBJ2-7, with TRBD1 identical over 9 bases. Unmatched junction bases numbered 8, after V lost 2 bases and J lost 3 bases. The CDR3 consists of 16 residues. Germline V lookup: CDR1 SGHAT, CDR2 FQDESV (reference sequence). The DNA of the CDR3 is TGTGCCAGCAGCTTATTCGGGACAGGGTATGACTACGAGCAGTACTTC. It translates to CASSLFGTGYDYEQYF.

The chain has TRBV2 and TRBJ1-1; D ambiguous. The germline V gene encodes CDR1 SNHLY and CDR2 FYNNEI. V was trimmed by 4 bases and J by 1 base, leaving 13 bases between them. The CDR3 has 15 amino acids. The CDR3 loop is CASSGADGRNTEAFF. The CDR3 nucleotides are TGTGCCAGCAGTGGGGCCGACGGGAGGAACACTGAAGCTTTCTTT.

The CDR3 DNA reads as TGCGCCAGCAGCTTGATTCCTACGCAAGAGACCCAGTACTTC. Protein sequence: CASSLIPTQETQYF. The rearrangement links TRBV5-1 to TRBJ2-5, with D uncertain. V lost 1 base, J lost 2 bases, and 9 bases lay in between. This CDR3 region has 14 residues. Germline V gene data show CDR1 as SGHRS and CDR2 as YFSETQ.

This clone appeared a few times. The chain uses TRBV4-1 and TRBJ2-3, with 8 bases aligning to TRBD2. In germline, CDR1 is MGHRA, CDR2 YSYEKL. This CDR3 spans 16 amino acids. Trimming at V came to 4 bases and at J to 0 bases, leaving 6 bases not matched to a gene. The CDR3 DNA reads TGCGCCAGCAGCCCTTTACTAGCGGTTAGCACAGATACGCAGTATTTT. Its protein product is CASSPLLAVSTDTQYF.

The chain joins TRBV14 to TRBJ1-3; D is perhaps TRBD1 (5 bases). This CDR3 region has 15 residues. The germline CDR1 and CDR2 sequences are SGHDN and FVKESK. Between the trimmed V and J ends, which lost 5 bases and 2 bases, there was a span of 13 bases. DNA of the CDR3: TGTGCCAGCAGCACAGGCGGTTCCCCTGGAAACACCATATATTTT. Its protein is CASSTGGSPGNTIYF.

The CDR3 sequence is CATSSSGDGYTF. The CDR3 DNA reads as TGTGCCACCAGCAGTTCAGGGGATGGCTACACCTTC. J is TRBJ1-2 and V is TRBV15, with a possible D match to TRBD1 (6 bases). CDR1 and CDR2 (germline): LNHNV, YYDKDF (reference sequence). CDR3 length: 12 residues. V was pared by 3 bases and J by 6 bases, with 8 bases between.